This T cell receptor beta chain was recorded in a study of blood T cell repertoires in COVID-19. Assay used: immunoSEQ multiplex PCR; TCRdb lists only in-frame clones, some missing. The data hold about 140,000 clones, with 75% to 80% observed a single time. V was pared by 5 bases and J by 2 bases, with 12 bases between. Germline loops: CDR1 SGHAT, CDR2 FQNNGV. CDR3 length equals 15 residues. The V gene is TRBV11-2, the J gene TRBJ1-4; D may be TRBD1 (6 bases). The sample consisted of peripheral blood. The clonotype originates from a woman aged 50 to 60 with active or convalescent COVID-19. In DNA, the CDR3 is TGTGCCAGCAGCCGGGGGGGCACCACTAATGAAAAACTGTTTTTT. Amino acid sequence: CASSRGGTTNEKLFF.